This T cell receptor beta chain came from a study of early T cells in non-severe SARS-CoV-2 infection (dated by TCRdb to about 2021). Turning to the overall study: Bulk RNA from unsorted whole blood was used for TCR sequencing, so alpha and beta chains could not be paired. Results the study describes overall, beyond this receptor: VDJdb matching was skewed toward anti-spike CD8 responses, so virus-specific expansions were likely underestimated and private and CD4 specificities were missed.

The study was a case-control design nested within a healthcare worker cohort in London, UK, with weekly nasopharyngeal swab PCR tests and blood sampling. Healthcare workers were enrolled in the week of the UK lockdown, from 23 to 31 March 2020, and were followed every week for up to 16 weeks. V drops 6 bases and J drops 0 bases, leaving 9 bases in between. The CDR3 sequence holds 14 residues, the cysteine and phenylalanine included. Of the read, only the CDR3 DNA is kept; its 42 bases are in frame from base 1. The CDR1 and CDR2 encoded by the germline V gene are SNHLY and FYNNEI. A note on this clonotype: This clone's antigen is unknown. The record has no base qualities; no much larger clone is one base away.

Library construction relied on 5' RACE. For sequencing, a NextSeq 500 was employed. The TCR library protocol attached unique molecular identifiers to individual cDNA molecules to correct for sequencing error and PCR bias. Both TCR alpha and beta chains were sequenced, and tight co-correlation was observed between alpha and beta sequence abundances in each sample. Turning to the authors' computational methods: V gene, J gene and CDR3 annotation of TCR sequences was performed with Decombinator V4. Expanded TCRs were defined as changing significantly between any two time points under a Poisson model with p below 0.0001. Abundances of TCRs were expressed as counts per million after normalisation to the total number of TCRs sequenced in each sample. TRAV1-2 paired with TRAJ12, TRAJ20 or TRAJ33 defined MAIT TCRs, while TRAV10 paired with TRAJ18 defined iNKT TCRs. VDJdb, accessed 1 November 2021, was searched for CMV, EBV and SARS-CoV-2 annotated TCRs, with TCRs annotated for multiple antigens excluded. In TCRdb, the public reads were trimmed at Q25 with fastp and aligned with MiXCR, with productive beta chains retained. When rows share a CDR3 protein, they turn into one entry using the most common DNA and genes. The V and J calls come from TCRdb's annotation, not from the publication. The sample data list 65,000 to 80,000 distinct CDR3 sequences, and about 12% of these were observed just once. In total, the top ten clones hold 6% of the sample.

Sequenced: whole blood. The chain is assembled from TRBV2 and TRBJ1-5; matching of 6 bases hints at TRBD1 as the D gene. The TCR sequence derives from an adult who was a healthcare worker with PCR-confirmed SARS-CoV-2 infection or an uninfected control (not recorded which). The sequence in DNA is TGTGCCAGCAGCGGGACACTTAGCAATCAGCCCCAGCATTTT. This encodes CASSGTLSNQPQHF.